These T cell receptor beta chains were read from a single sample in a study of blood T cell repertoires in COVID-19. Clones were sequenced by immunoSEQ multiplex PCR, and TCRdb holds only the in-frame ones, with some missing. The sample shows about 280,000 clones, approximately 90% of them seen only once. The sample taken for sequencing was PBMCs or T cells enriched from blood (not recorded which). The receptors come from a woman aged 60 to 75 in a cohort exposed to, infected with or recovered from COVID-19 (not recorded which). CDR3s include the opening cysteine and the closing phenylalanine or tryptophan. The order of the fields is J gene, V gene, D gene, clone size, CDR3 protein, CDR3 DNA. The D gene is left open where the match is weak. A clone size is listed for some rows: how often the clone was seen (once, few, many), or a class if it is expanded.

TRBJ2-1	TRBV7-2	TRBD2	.	CASTRLAGARSDEQFF	TGTGCCAGCACCCGACTAGCGGGAGCTCGAAGCGATGAGCAGTTCTTC
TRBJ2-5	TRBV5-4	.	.	CASSYGLGQETQYF	TGTGCCAGCAGTTATGGACTGGGCCAAGAGACCCAGTACTTC
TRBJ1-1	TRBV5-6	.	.	CASSFEGRPNTEAFF	TGTGCCAGCAGCTTTGAGGGCAGGCCGAACACTGAAGCTTTCTTT
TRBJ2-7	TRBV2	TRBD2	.	CASKGGRAYEQYF	TGTGCCAGCAAAGGCGGGAGGGCTTACGAGCAGTACTTC
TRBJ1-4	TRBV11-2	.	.	CASSFQGGFEKLFF	TGTGCCAGCAGCTTTCAAGGGGGTTTTGAAAAACTGTTTTTT
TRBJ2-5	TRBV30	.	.	CAWTPGGRETQYF	TGTGCCTGGACTCCAGGGGGGAGGGAGACCCAGTACTTC
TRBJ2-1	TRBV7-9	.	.	CASTRTGNEQFF	TGTGCCAGCACCAGAACAGGGAATGAGCAGTTCTTC
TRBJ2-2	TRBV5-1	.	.	CASSLTSTNTGELFF	TGCGCCAGCAGCTTAACCAGTACGAACACCGGGGAGCTGTTTTTT
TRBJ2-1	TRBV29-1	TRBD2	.	CSVGFGRAGGEQFF	TGCAGCGTTGGGTTCGGGAGGGCCGGTGGTGAGCAGTTCTTC
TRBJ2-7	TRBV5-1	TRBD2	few	CASSEAGGSYEQYF	TGCGCCAGCAGCGAGGCGGGAGGTTCTTACGAGCAGTACTTC
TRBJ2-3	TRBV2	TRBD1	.	CASKTGGAADTQYF	TGTGCCAGTAAGACAGGGGGCGCAGCGGATACGCAGTATTTT
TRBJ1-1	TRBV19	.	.	CASSEGSYTEAFF	TGTGCCAGTAGTGAGGGATCCTACACTGAAGCTTTCTTT
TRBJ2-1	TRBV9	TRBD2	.	CASSVGGRWEVNEQFF	TGTGCCAGCAGCGTAGGCGGGAGATGGGAGGTCAATGAGCAGTTCTTC
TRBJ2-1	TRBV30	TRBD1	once	CAWTTGGSYNEQFF	TGTGCCTGGACCACAGGGGGCTCCTACAATGAGCAGTTCTTC
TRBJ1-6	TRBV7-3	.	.	CASSVDKSSPLHF	TGTGCCAGCAGCGTAGATAAAAGCTCACCCCTCCACTTT
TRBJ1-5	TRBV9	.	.	CASSLGTYSNQPQHF	TGTGCCAGCAGCCTCGGGACATATAGCAATCAGCCCCAGCATTTT
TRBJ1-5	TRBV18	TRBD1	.	CASSPDRGMGQPQHF	TGTGCCAGCTCACCGGACAGGGGTATGGGACAGCCCCAGCATTTT
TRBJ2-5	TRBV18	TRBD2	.	CASSPSSGETQYF	TGTGCCAGCTCACCTTCTAGCGGAGAGACCCAGTACTTC
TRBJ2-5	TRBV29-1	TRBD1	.	CSGRPTGDQETQYF	TGCAGCGGGCGCCCGACAGGGGACCAAGAGACCCAGTACTTC
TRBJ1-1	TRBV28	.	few	CASTSGAKQNTEAFF	TGTGCCAGCACCTCAGGGGCCAAGCAGAACACTGAAGCTTTCTTT
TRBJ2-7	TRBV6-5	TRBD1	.	CASSYVGTGGYEQYF	TGTGCCAGCAGTTACGTCGGGACAGGGGGCTACGAGCAGTACTTC
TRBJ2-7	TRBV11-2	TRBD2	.	CASSETSGRNEQYF	TGTGCCAGCAGCGAGACTAGCGGGAGGAACGAGCAGTACTTC
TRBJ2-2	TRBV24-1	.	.	CATSAISGGELFF	TGTGCCACCAGTGCCATTTCGGGCGGGGAGCTGTTTTTT
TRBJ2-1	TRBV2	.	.	CASSEGRLNEQFF	TGTGCCAGCAGTGAAGGCAGGCTCAATGAGCAGTTCTTC
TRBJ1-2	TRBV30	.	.	CAWSVGGAGRGYTF	TGTGCCTGGAGTGTAGGGGGGGCAGGGCGTGGCTACACCTTC
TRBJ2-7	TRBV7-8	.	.	CASSLAGSYYSYEQYF	TGTGCCAGCAGCTTAGCGGGGAGTTATTACTCCTACGAGCAGTACTTC
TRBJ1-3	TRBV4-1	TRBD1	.	CASSLGTGVTGNTIYF	TGCGCCAGCAGCCTCGGGACAGGGGTGACGGGAAACACCATATATTTT
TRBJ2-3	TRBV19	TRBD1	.	CASSGQGATDTQYF	TGTGCCAGTAGCGGACAGGGGGCAACAGATACGCAGTATTTT
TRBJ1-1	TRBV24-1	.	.	CATSDPRGTEAFF	TGTGCCACCAGTGACCCCAGGGGAACTGAAGCTTTCTTT
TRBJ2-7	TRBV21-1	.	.	CASSKVEASGSFSYEQYF	TGTGCCAGCAGCAAAGTAGAGGCTAGCGGGTCTTTCTCCTACGAGCAGTACTTC